This T cell receptor (beta chain) was obtained from a study of breast tumors, draining lymph nodes, adjacent tissues. The study's findings and limits: Tumors had less TCR diversity than lymph nodes, more than nontumor tissue. That most tumor T cells come from lymph nodes remained unproven. Findings are consistent with lymph node origin and intratumoral expansion of most tumor T cells.

The lymph nodes were axillary draining lymph nodes from breast cancer patients. From the multiplex PCR reads, TCRdb called clonotypes with MiXCR, one entry per CDR3 protein. Seen here are approximately 170,000 distinct CDR3 sequences, roughly 30% observed once, and the top ten hold over 3.5%. Turning to this clonotype: The antigen is not known.

The CDR3 is made up of 16 amino acids. J gave up 7 bases and V 2 bases, and 9 bases lay outside the gene matches. Germline loops: CDR1 SEHNR, CDR2 FQNEAQ (reference sequence). This chain connects TRBV7-9 to TRBJ2-1; 9 bases map to TRBD2. The sequencing input was axillary lymph node tissue. This TCR was recovered from a female donor with breast cancer. Some clones in this sample may be carry-over from other donors' samples. The chain's CDR3 is CASSLRASGERNEQFF. CDR3 nucleotides: TGTGCCAGCAGCTTAAGGGCTAGCGGGGAAAGGAATGAGCAGTTCTTC.